Sequencing of this T cell receptor (beta chain) was carried out in a study of T cells after yellow fever vaccination. Broader study findings: There was a possibility that FACS-sorted repertoires contained abundant clonotypes contaminating from the bulk population.

5'RACE template switching generated TCR cDNA, adding a universal primer site and UMIs. TCRdb independently ran MiXCR on the 5' RACE reads; one entry per CDR3 protein. In the table there are 200,000 to 300,000 distinct CDR3 sequences, 6% to 7.5% of which are singletons. Per the germline V gene, CDR1 is LNHDA and CDR2 is SQIVND (reference sequence). The CDR3 extends over 18 amino acids. Trimming shortened V by 8 bases and J by 6 bases, and 28 bases separated the two germline ends. Points on this clonotype: What it binds is unknown.

The receptor was derived from a young man who received the YFV17D yellow fever vaccine. This rearrangement joins TRBV19 to TRBJ2-2; tentatively, D is TRBD2 (5 bases). The sequenced sample was CD4+ T cells sorted from PBMCs, obtained 15 days after the yellow fever booster vaccination. The CDR3 loop is CASGRLTRGSGKAGELFF. Written as DNA, the CDR3 is TGTGCCAGTGGACGTTTAACTAGAGGGAGTGGGAAGGCCGGGGAGCTGTTTTTT. Together with reference TRBV19 and TRBJ2-2, the CDR3 gives the full variable domain: DGGITQSPKYLFRKEGQNVTLSCEQNLNHDAMYWYRQDPGQGLRLIYYSQIVNDFQKGDIAEGYSVSREKKESFPLTVTSAQKNPTAFYLCASGRLTRGSGKAGELFFGEGSRLTVL.